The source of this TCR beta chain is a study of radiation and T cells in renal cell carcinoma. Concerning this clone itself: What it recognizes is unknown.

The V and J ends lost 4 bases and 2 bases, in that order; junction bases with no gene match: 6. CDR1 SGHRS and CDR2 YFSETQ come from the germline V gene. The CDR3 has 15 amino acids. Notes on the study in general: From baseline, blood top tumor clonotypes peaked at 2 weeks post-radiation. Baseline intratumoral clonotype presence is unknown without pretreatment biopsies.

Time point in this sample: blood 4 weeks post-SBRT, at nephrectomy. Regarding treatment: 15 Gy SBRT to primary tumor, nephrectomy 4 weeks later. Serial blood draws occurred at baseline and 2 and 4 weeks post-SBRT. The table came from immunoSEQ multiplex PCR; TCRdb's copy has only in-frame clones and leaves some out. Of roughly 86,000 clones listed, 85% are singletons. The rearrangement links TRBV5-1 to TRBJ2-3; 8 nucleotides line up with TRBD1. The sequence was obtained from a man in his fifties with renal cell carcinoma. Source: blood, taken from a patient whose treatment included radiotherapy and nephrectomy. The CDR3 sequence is CASSPGQGPTDTQYF. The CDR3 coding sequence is TGCGCCAGCAGCCCCGGACAGGGACCCACAGATACGCAGTATTTT.